This record looks at one T cell receptor (beta chain) sequence and its context. Its antigen is unidentified. V lost 0 bases, J lost 5 bases, and 8 bases lay in between. The V gene's germline CDR1 is SGDLS and CDR2 YYNGEE. The CDR3 covers 13 residues. This entry is derived from a study of cytomegalovirus exposure and HLA in healthy donors. PCR involved 60 Vbeta and 13 Jbeta primers. Profiled with immunoSEQ multiplex PCR; TCRdb holds only in-frame clones, not every one. The data show more than 85,000 clones, roughly 77% seen once. Overall study results and limits: A later analysis revealed that TCR association rates differed between HLA loci, peaking at DRB1 and bottoming out at HLA-C.

The sample comprised PBMCs. The origin of this receptor is a woman aged 45-65 years in good health and CMV-seropositive. V is TRBV9 and J is TRBJ2-5; no firm D call. The CDR3 DNA sequence: TGTGCCAGCAGCGTAGACGTAGAGGAGACCCAGTACTTC. It codes for CASSVDVEETQYF.